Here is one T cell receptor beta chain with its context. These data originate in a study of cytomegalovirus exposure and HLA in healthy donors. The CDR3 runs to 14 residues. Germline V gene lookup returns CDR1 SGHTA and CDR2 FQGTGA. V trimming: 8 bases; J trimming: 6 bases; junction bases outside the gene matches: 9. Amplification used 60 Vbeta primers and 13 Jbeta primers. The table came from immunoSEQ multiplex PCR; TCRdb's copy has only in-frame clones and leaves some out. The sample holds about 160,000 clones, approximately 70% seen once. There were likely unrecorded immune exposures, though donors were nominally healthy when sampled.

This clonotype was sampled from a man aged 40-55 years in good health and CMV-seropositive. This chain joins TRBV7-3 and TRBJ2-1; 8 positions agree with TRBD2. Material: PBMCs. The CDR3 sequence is CASSLRGAVNEQFF. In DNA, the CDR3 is TGTGCCAGCTCCTTGCGGGGGGCGGTCAATGAGCAGTTCTTC.